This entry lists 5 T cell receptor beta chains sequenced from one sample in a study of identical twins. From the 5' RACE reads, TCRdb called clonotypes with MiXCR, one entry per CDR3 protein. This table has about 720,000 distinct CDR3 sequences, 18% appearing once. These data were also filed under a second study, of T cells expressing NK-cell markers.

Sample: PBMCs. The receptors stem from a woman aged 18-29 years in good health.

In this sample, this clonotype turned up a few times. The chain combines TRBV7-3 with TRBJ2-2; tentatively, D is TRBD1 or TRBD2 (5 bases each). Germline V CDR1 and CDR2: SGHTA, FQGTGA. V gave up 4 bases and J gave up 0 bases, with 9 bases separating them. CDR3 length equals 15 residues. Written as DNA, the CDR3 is TGTGCCAGCAGCTATCTGGGGGCGAACACCGGGGAGCTGTTTTTT. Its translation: CASSYLGANTGELFF.

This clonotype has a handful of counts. CDR3 sequence reads: CASKGGIDTQYF. DNA for the CDR3: TGTGCCAGCAAAGGGGGAATAGATACGCAGTATTTT. The chain uses TRBV2 and TRBJ2-3; D is possibly TRBD1 (6 bases). Trimming pared 7 bases from V and 5 bases from J, leaving 10 bases between. Germline CDR1 SNHLY, CDR2 FYNNEI. The CDR3 contains 12 residues.

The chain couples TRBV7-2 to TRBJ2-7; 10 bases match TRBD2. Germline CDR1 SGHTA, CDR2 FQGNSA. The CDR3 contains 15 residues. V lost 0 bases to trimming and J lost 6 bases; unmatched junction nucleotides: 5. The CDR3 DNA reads TGTGCCAGCAGCTTAGCTCTAGCGGGAGCGGGCGAGCAGTACTTC. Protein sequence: CASSLALAGAGEQYF.

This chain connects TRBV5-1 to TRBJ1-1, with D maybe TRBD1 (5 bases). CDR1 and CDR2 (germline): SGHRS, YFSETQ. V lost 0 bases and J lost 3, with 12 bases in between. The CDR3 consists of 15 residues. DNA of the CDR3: TGCGCCAGCAGCTTGGCCTCGGAGGGACACACTGAAGCTTTCTTT. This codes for CASSLASEGHTEAFF. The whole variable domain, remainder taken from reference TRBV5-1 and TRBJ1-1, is KAGVTQTPRYLIKTRGQQVTLSCSPISGHRSVSWYQQTPGQGLQFLFEYFSETQRNKGNFPGRFSGRQFSNSRSEMNVSTLELGDSALYLCASSLASEGHTEAFFGQGTRLTVV.

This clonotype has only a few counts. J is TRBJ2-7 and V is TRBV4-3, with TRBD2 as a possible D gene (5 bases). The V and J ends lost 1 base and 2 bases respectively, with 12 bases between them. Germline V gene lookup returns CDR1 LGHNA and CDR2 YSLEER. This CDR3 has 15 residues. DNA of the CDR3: TGCGCCAGCAGCCAAGTTCTCGGGAAAACCTACGAGCAGTACTTC. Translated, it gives CASSQVLGKTYEQYF.